Sequencing of this T cell receptor beta chain was carried out in a study of blood T cell repertoires in COVID-19. Clones were read by immunoSEQ multiplex PCR, and TCRdb kept only the in-frame ones, dropping some. The sample yields approximately 31,000 clones, approximately 88% seen once. This clone was seen a single time. This CDR3 comprises 14 residues. The germline gives CDR1 MDHEN, CDR2 SYDVKM. With 5 bases clipped from V and 13 bases from J, the junction kept 13 bases outside the gene matches. The receptor was isolated from a man aged 65 to 79 with active COVID-19. Sequenced sample: peripheral blood. The chain couples TRBV28 to TRBJ2-1; 8 nucleotides line up with TRBD1. The CDR3 coding sequence is TGTGCCAGCAGTCCTACGACAGGGGCTCTGAGTCAGTTCTTC. This encodes CASSPTTGALSQFF.